Each of the 5 T cell receptor beta chains below was sequenced from the same sample in a study of T cells in Graves' hyperthyroidism and ophthalmopathy. Using RNA transcripts as the source, TCR beta CDR3 regions were amplified. First-round RT-PCR of the TCR CDR3 relied on the HTBI primer set. TCRdb fed the multiplex PCR reads into MiXCR, producing one record per CDR3 protein. The sample lists around 600,000 distinct CDR3 sequences; around 14% were seen once. Sequenced material: blood. The receptors come from a woman aged 18 to 35 with Graves' ophthalmopathy.

The table lists this clonotype with many counts. The CDR3 nucleotides are TGTGCCAGTAACAGGGCTAACTATGGCTACACCTTC. It is translated as CASNRANYGYTF. The J gene is TRBJ1-2, the V gene TRBV19; maybe TRBD1 (6 bases). This CDR3 comprises 12 residues. Trimming took off 7 bases at V and 0 bases at J, with 6 bases between the two ends. Germline V gene data show CDR1 as LNHDA and CDR2 as SQIVND (reference sequence).

This clonotype was detected ten times or more. This sequence joins TRBV30 and TRBJ1-6; D call uncertain. Per germline, CDR1 GTSNPN and CDR2 SVGIG (reference sequence). Trimming stripped 2 bases from V and 10 bases from J, with 9 bases between. This CDR3 is 12 amino acids long. CDR3 coding DNA: TGTGCCTGGAGTTTGGGTGGATCACCCCTCCACTTT. Translating it yields CAWSLGGSPLHF.

Many counts were recorded for this clonotype. The rearrangement links TRBV7-2 to TRBJ2-1; 10 bases are a match to TRBD1. The CDR3 loop spans 15 amino acids. J gave up 9 bases and V 5 bases, and 10 bases lay outside the gene matches. Germline V gene data show CDR1 as SGHTA and CDR2 as FQGNSA. CDR3 residues: CASSERPGQGREQFF. Written as DNA, the CDR3 is TGTGCCAGCAGCGAACGCCCGGGACAGGGGCGTGAGCAGTTCTTC.

Concerning this clonotype itself: A read error may produce the germline difference seen at one junction end. The chain couples TRBV6-1 to TRBJ1-1, with D possibly being TRBD1 (6 bases). CDR1 MNHNS and CDR2 SASEGT come from the germline V gene. The CDR3 is made up of 14 amino acids. The CDR3 DNA reads TGTGTCAGCAGTGAGTTAGGGGGGAACACTGAAGCTTTCTTT. This sequence encodes CVSSELGGNTEAFF.

The J gene is TRBJ2-7, the V gene TRBV20-1, with a weak D call TRBD1 (5 bases). This CDR3 comprises 14 residues. V was clipped by 1 base and J by 2 bases, with 12 bases between them. Germline CDR1 is DFQATT and CDR2 is SNEGSKA (reference sequence). CDR3 residues: CSARGGQGPYEQYF. CDR3 sequence (DNA): TGCAGTGCTAGAGGCGGACAAGGACCCTACGAGCAGTACTTC.